Shown below are 27 T cell receptor beta chains from a single sample sequenced in a study of shared clonotypes between healthy human individuals. Libraries were prepared by immunoSEQ multiplex PCR; TCRdb keeps only in-frame clonotypes and omits some of them. This table has under 2.5 million clones, around 92% appearing once. Specimen: naive CD4+ T cells from PBMCs. Described subset: CD45RA+ positively selected. All receptors derive from a man aged 18 to 30 in good health. Some clones in this sample may be carry-over from other donors' samples.

The table lists this clone with a count of one. Written as DNA, the CDR3 is TGTGCCAGCAGCTTAAAACTAGCGGCCTCGGGAGAGACAGATACGCAGTATTTT. It encodes CASSLKLAASGETDTQYF. The J gene is TRBJ2-3, the V gene TRBV7-2; 8 nucleotides match TRBD2. Germline CDR1 SGHTA, CDR2 FQGNSA. Unmatched junction bases numbered 13, after V lost 2 bases and J lost 3 bases. CDR3 length equals 18 residues.

With respect to this clone: This may be a read error: a much more frequent sequence differs by one nucleotide. The V gene is TRBV7-9, the J gene TRBJ2-5, with TRBD1 matching 9 bases. V dropped 5 bases and J dropped 1; count of bases not matched to a gene: 2. This CDR3 has 14 amino acids. Germline V gene lookup returns CDR1 SEHNR and CDR2 FQNEAQ (reference sequence). The CDR3 DNA reads as TGTGCCAGCAGCAAGGGACAGGGCCAAGAGACCCAGTACTTC. It codes for CASSKGQGQETQYF.

This chain joins TRBV6-6 and TRBJ2-5; possible D gene TRBD1, 6 bases. The V end was cut by 2 bases, the J end by 7 bases, with 14 bases between. Germline V gene lookup returns CDR1 MNHNY and CDR2 SVGAGI (reference sequence). This CDR3 is built from 14 residues. The CDR3 loop reads CASSYQQGLGTQYF. In nucleotides, the CDR3 is TGTGCCAGCAGTTACCAACAGGGCCTTGGGACCCAGTACTTC.

This clone appeared a single time. The rearrangement uses TRBV19 and TRBJ1-2, with TRBD1 matching over 12 bases. This CDR3 region has 16 residues. Germline V CDR1 and CDR2: LNHDA, SQIVND (reference sequence). V lost 5 bases and J lost 5; bases outside the gene matches: 9. As DNA, the CDR3 is TGTGCCAGTAGTCGCCAGGGACAGGGGGCCATTTATGGCTACACCTTC. This sequence encodes CASSRQGQGAIYGYTF.

CDR3 in amino acids: CASSSQGEQPQHF. The CDR3 region has the DNA TGTGCCAGTAGTAGCCAGGGTGAGCAGCCCCAGCATTTT. The chain links TRBV19 to TRBJ1-5; D might be TRBD1 (5 bases). The CDR3 loop spans 13 amino acids. V was pared by 4 bases and J by 7 bases, with 11 bases between. CDR1 is LNHDA, CDR2 SQIVND, per germline (reference sequence).

For this clone: The sample contains more than one DNA sequence encoding this CDR3. The chain joins TRBV28 to TRBJ2-7; a possible D gene is TRBD2 (6 bases). Germline values: CDR1 MDHEN, CDR2 SYDVKM. With 6 bases removed from V and 6 bases from J, the gap between germline ends came to 12 bases. This CDR3 has 12 residues. CDR3 protein: CASSLPGGEQYF. The CDR3 nucleotides are TGTGCCAGCAGCCTCCCCGGGGGCGAGCAGTACTTC. Full variable domain (missing parts from reference TRBV28 and TRBJ2-7): DVKVTQSSRYLVKRTGEKVFLECVQDMDHENMFWYRQDPGLGLRLIYFSYDVKMKEKGDIPEGYSVSREKKERFSLILESASTNQTSMYLCASSLPGGEQYFGPGTRLTVT.

The chain couples TRBV5-6 to TRBJ2-7; unclear D gene. V lost 3 bases and J lost 5, with 27 bases in between. In germline, CDR1 is SGHDT, CDR2 YYEEEE. The CDR3 extends over 18 amino acids. The CDR3 region is CASSSRESDTYQNHEQYF. The CDR3 region has the DNA TGTGCCAGCAGCTCCCGAGAGTCAGACACTTACCAAAACCACGAGCAGTACTTC. The complete variable domain, with remaining parts taken from reference TRBV5-6 and TRBJ2-7, reads DAGVTQSPTHLIKTRGQQVTLRCSPKSGHDTVSWYQQALGQGPQFIFQYYEEEERQRGNFPDRFSGHQFPNYSSELNVNALLLGDSALYLCASSSRESDTYQNHEQYFGPGTRLTVT.

V and J are TRBV4-2 and TRBJ2-3; weak D call: TRBD2 (6 bases). The V end was cut by 4 bases, the J end by 0 bases, with 26 bases between. Germline values: CDR1 LGHNA, CDR2 YNFKEQ. The CDR3 sequence is 20 residues long. This CDR3 is CASSRSFRASATRSTDTQYF. In DNA, the CDR3 is TGTGCCAGCAGCCGGTCCTTTCGGGCTAGCGCTACCCGTAGCACAGATACGCAGTATTTT.

The chain carries TRBV7-6 and TRBJ1-1; D is perhaps TRBD1 (6 bases). This CDR3 contains 17 residues. Germline CDR1 is SGHVS and CDR2 is FNYEAQ. V was shortened by 6 bases and J by 2 bases, with 22 bases between the two germline ends. CDR3 region: CASSLPATGQQNTEAFF. As DNA, the CDR3 is TGTGCCAGCAGTCTCCCCGCGACAGGTCAACAAAACACTGAAGCTTTCTTT.

This chain links TRBV7-2 with TRBJ2-1; the D is unclear. The CDR3 consists of 15 residues. V lost 0 bases and J 4 bases, leaving 10 bases between the germline ends. Germline V gene data show CDR1 as SGHTA and CDR2 as FQGNSA. DNA for the CDR3: TGTGCCAGCAGCTTAGCCACAGCACAATACAATGAGCAGTTCTTC. Encoded protein: CASSLATAQYNEQFF.

V and J are TRBV6-1 and TRBJ2-1; D is perhaps TRBD1 (5 bases). The length of the CDR3 is 12 residues. Germline CDR1 and CDR2: MNHNS and SASEGT. V was shortened by 10 bases and J by 2 bases, with 9 bases between the two germline ends. The CDR3 region is CATRGTYNEQFF. The CDR3 DNA follows: TGTGCCACTAGGGGCACCTACAATGAGCAGTTCTTC.

This chain uses TRBV5-1 with TRBJ1-5; maybe TRBD1 (6 bases). The V gene lost 0 bases and the J gene lost 8 bases, with 15 bases spanning the gap. The CDR3 contains 15 residues. Germline V gene lookup returns CDR1 SGHRS and CDR2 YFSETQ. This CDR3 reads CASSLGVGGLEPQHF. The CDR3 nucleotides read TGCGCCAGCAGCTTGGGGGTAGGGGGGCTCGAGCCCCAGCATTTT.

V and J are TRBV29-1 and TRBJ2-5, with TRBD2 matching 11 bases. The CDR3 is made up of 15 amino acids. The germline V gene has CDR1 SQVTM and CDR2 ANQGSEA. V was pared by 3 bases and J by 5 bases, with 8 bases of the junction left unmatched. The CDR3 sequence is CSVEGEIAGGETQYF. The DNA of the CDR3 is TGCAGCGTTGAGGGCGAGATAGCGGGGGGGGAGACCCAGTACTTC.

In this sample, this clone turned up a few times. The genes are TRBV28 and TRBJ1-1; D is perhaps TRBD1 (6 bases). CDR3 length: 12 amino acids. From germline, CDR1 is MDHEN and CDR2 SYDVKM. In DNA form, the CDR3 reads TGTGTTGCCGGGGGCGTCGGCACTGAAGCTTTCTTT. It specifies CVAGGVGTEAFF.

This clone has a single count. The chain couples TRBV7-9 to TRBJ2-1; a possible D gene is TRBD1 (6 bases). V lost 5 bases to trimming and J lost 4 bases, with 9 bases between them. CDR1 and CDR2 from the germline V gene are SEHNR and FQNEAQ (reference sequence). There are 13 residues in the CDR3. CDR3 region: CASSPTGYNEQFF. As DNA, the CDR3 is TGTGCCAGCAGCCCTACAGGGTACAATGAGCAGTTCTTC.

The count of this clone is one. This chain links TRBV2 with TRBJ2-7; TRBD2 is a possible D gene (5 bases). In germline, CDR1 is SNHLY, CDR2 FYNNEI. V gave up 6 bases and J gave up 2 bases, with 8 bases separating them. The CDR3 length is 12 residues. The CDR3 sequence: CASRRGPYEQYF. CDR3 bases: TGTGCCAGCAGACGGGGTCCCTACGAGCAGTACTTC.

The chain combines TRBV28 with TRBJ2-5, with D tentatively TRBD2 (5 bases). The CDR3 loop spans 13 amino acids. Trimming stripped 4 bases from V and 3 bases from J, with 9 bases between. The germline V gene has CDR1 MDHEN and CDR2 SYDVKM. Here the CDR3 reads CASSSSGKETQYF. The CDR3 DNA reads as TGTGCCAGCAGTTCATCCGGGAAAGAGACCCAGTACTTC. Full variable domain (missing parts from reference TRBV28 and TRBJ2-5): DVKVTQSSRYLVKRTGEKVFLECVQDMDHENMFWYRQDPGLGLRLIYFSYDVKMKEKGDIPEGYSVSREKKERFSLILESASTNQTSMYLCASSSSGKETQYFGPGTRLLVL.

This sequence joins TRBV4-1 and TRBJ2-3, with D possibly matching TRBD2 (5 bases). The CDR3 spans 15 residues. From germline, CDR1 is MGHRA and CDR2 YSYEKL. Trimming shortened V by 2 bases and J by 7 bases, and 16 bases separated the two germline ends. The CDR3 bases are TGCGCCAGCAGCCAACCGGACTCAGCCATAAATACGCAGTATTTT. It specifies CASSQPDSAINTQYF.

The chain is built from TRBV9 and TRBJ2-7; D gene ambiguous. Germline V gives CDR1 SGDLS, CDR2 YYNGEE. Trimming removed 4 bases at V and 4 bases at J, with 9 bases between. The CDR3 covers 12 residues. The CDR3 DNA sequence: TGTGCCAGCAGCCCCGGTTTATACGAGCAGTACTTC. Residues: CASSPGLYEQYF.

The rearrangement uses TRBV11-1 and TRBJ1-4, with D perhaps TRBD1 (6 bases). Per the germline V gene, CDR1 is SGHAT and CDR2 is FQDESV (reference sequence). Trimming took off 4 bases at V and 0 bases at J, with 9 bases between the two ends. The length of the CDR3 is 15 residues. CDR3 loop: CASSSWTATNEKLFF. The CDR3 nucleotides are TGTGCCAGCAGCTCCTGGACAGCAACTAATGAAAAACTGTTTTTT.

The chain links TRBV18 to TRBJ1-2; TRBD1 might be the D (6 bases). The CDR3 sequence is 15 residues long. V was pared by 3 bases and J by 4 bases, with 15 bases between. Germline V gives CDR1 KGHSH, CDR2 LQKENI. The CDR3 region is CASSPRTENFYGYTF. CDR3 coding DNA: TGTGCCAGCTCACCGCGGACAGAGAACTTCTATGGCTACACCTTC.

The chain uses TRBV28 and TRBJ1-4; D not resolved. This CDR3 contains 12 residues. Germline V gene lookup returns CDR1 MDHEN and CDR2 SYDVKM. Trimming removed 7 bases at V and 5 bases at J, with 8 bases between. CDR3 DNA: TGTGCCAGCACTCATCGGAATGAAAAACTGTTTTTT. Encoded protein: CASTHRNEKLFF.

The chain is built from TRBV19 and TRBJ2-7, with D hard to call. The CDR3 has 11 residues. CDR1 LNHDA and CDR2 SQIVND come from the germline V gene (reference sequence). V lost 3 bases, J lost 5 bases, and 5 bases lay in between. The CDR3 nucleotides are TGTGCCAGTAGTATGGCGAACGAGCAGTACTTC. Translated, it gives CASSMANEQYF.

V is TRBV5-4 and J is TRBJ2-7; 14 positions match TRBD2. This CDR3 contains 15 residues. Germline V lookup: CDR1 SGHNT, CDR2 YYREEE (reference sequence). V lost 2 bases, J lost 8 bases, and 6 bases stayed unmatched. CDR3 in DNA: TGTGCCAGCAGCTTATACGGGACTAGCGGGAGCAAGCAGTACTTC. Translated, it gives CASSLYGTSGSKQYF.

This clone was seen just once. This sample includes further DNA sequences coding for the same CDR3. V usage is TRBV11-3 and J usage is TRBJ2-7, with 8 positions matching TRBD1. The CDR3 is 15 amino acids. Germline CDR1 is SGHNT and CDR2 is YENEEA. V shed 1 base, J shed 0 bases, and the junction held 2 bases outside the gene matches. CDR3 DNA sequence: TGTGCCAGCAGCTTAGGAGGGACAGGCTCCTACGAGCAGTACTTC. Translation: CASSLGGTGSYEQYF.

The V and J genes are TRBV11-1 and TRBJ2-1; D gene ambiguous. V shed 6 bases and J shed 9 bases, with 18 bases lying between them. Germline CDR1 SGHAT, CDR2 FQDESV (reference sequence). The CDR3 is made up of 14 amino acids. In DNA form, the CDR3 reads TGTGCCAGCAGTTCCTCGGGTCTGGACGGTGAGCAGTTCTTC. It specifies CASSSSGLDGEQFF.

On this clone: Other DNA sequences within the sample encode an identical CDR3. The chain recombines TRBV9 with TRBJ2-1; 7 nucleotides align to TRBD2. The length of the CDR3 is 16 residues. Germline lookup yields CDR1 SGDLS and CDR2 YYNGEE. Trimming removed 0 bases from V and 3 bases from J; junction bases left unmatched: 6. The CDR3 region is CASSVGGRALYNEQFF. The DNA for the CDR3 is TGTGCCAGCAGCGTAGGAGGGAGGGCACTCTACAATGAGCAGTTCTTC. Full variable domain (outside the CDR3, taken from reference TRBV9 and TRBJ2-1): DSGVTQTPKHLITATGQRVTLRCSPRSGDLSVYWYQQSLDQGLQFLIQYYNGEERAKGNILERFSAQQFPDLHSELNLSSLELGDSALYFCASSVGGRALYNEQFFGPGTRLTVL.